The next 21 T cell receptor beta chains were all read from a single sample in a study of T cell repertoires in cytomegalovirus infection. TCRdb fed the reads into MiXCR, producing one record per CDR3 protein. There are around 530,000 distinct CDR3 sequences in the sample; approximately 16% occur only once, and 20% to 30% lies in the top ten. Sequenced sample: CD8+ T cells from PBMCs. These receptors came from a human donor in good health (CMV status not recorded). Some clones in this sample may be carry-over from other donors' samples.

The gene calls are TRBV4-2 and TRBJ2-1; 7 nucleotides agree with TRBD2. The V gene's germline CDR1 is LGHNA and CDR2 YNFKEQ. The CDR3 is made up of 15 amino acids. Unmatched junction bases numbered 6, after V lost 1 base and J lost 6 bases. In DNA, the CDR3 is TGTGCCAGCAGCCAAGTTCTAGCGGATATCAATGAGCAGTTCTTC. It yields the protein CASSQVLADINEQFF.

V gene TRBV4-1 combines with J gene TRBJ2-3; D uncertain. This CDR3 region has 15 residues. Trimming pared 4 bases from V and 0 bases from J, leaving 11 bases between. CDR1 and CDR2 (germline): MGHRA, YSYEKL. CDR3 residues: CASSRLSPSTDTQYF. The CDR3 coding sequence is TGCGCCAGCAGCCGACTTAGTCCTAGCACAGATACGCAGTATTTT.

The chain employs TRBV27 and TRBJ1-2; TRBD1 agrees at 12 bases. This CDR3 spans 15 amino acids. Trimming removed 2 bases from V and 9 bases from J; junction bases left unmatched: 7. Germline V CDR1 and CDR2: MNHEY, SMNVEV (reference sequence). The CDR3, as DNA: TGTGCCAGCAGTTTAGGTTGGGGGACAGGGGGCCGCTACACCTTC. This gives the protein CASSLGWGTGGRYTF.

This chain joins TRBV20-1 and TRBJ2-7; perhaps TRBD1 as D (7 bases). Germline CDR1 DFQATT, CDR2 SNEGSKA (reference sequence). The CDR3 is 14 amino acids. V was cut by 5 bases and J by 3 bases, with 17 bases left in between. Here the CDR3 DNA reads TGCAGTGCTGAAGATACAGGGGAGGACTACGAGCAGTACTTC. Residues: CSAEDTGEDYEQYF.

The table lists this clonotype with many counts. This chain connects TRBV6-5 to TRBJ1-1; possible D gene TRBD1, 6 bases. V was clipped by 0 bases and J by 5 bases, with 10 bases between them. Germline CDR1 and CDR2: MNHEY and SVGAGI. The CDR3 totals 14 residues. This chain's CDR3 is CASSYSGARTEAFF. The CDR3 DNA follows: TGTGCCAGCAGTTACTCGGGGGCGCGGACTGAAGCTTTCTTT.

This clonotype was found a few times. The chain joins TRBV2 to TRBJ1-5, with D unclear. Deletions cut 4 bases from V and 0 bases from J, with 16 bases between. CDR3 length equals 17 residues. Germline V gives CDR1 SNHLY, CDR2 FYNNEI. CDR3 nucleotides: TGTGCCAGCAGTGGGGTAGAGACAACAAATAGCAATCAGCCCCAGCATTTT. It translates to CASSGVETTNSNQPQHF.

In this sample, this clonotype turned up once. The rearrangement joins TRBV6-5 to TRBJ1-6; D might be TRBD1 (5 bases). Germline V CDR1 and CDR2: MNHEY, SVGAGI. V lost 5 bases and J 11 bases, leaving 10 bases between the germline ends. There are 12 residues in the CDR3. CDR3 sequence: CASSPTGTPLHF. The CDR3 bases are TGTGCCAGCAGTCCCACAGGAACACCCCTCCACTTT.

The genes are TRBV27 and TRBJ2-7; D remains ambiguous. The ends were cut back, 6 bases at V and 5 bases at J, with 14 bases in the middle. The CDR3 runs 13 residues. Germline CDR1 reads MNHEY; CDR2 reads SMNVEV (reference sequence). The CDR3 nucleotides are TGTGCCAGCAGCCTGGGCTCAACCGACGAGCAGTACTTC. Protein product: CASSLGSTDEQYF.

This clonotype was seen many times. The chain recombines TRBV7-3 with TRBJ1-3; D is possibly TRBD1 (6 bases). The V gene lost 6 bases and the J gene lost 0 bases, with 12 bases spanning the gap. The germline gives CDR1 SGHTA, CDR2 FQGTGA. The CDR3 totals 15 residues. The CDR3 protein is CASSYQGSSGNTIYF. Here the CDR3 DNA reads TGTGCCAGCAGTTACCAGGGGAGCTCTGGAAACACCATATATTTT.

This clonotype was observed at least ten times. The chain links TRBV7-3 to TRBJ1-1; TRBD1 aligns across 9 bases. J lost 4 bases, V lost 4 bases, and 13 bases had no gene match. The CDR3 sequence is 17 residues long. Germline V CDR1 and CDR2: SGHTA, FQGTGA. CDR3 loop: CASSSFFMGQGGTEAFF. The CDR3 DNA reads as TGTGCCAGCAGCTCGTTTTTTATGGGACAGGGTGGCACTGAAGCTTTCTTT.

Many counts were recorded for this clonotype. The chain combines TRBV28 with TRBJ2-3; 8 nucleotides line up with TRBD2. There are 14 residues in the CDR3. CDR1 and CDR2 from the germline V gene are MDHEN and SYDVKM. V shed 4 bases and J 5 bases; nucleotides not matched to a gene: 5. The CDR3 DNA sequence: TGTGCCAGCAGTTCCCGGGGGGGCGAAGATACGCAGTATTTT. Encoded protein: CASSSRGGEDTQYF.

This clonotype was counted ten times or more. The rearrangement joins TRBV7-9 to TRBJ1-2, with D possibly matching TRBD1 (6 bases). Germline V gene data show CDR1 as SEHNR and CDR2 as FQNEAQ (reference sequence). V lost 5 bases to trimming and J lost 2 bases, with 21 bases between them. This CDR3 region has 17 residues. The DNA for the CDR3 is TGTGCCAGCAGCCCAGGACGGGTCAGGGGTTGGAACTATGGCTACACCTTC. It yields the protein CASSPGRVRGWNYGYTF.

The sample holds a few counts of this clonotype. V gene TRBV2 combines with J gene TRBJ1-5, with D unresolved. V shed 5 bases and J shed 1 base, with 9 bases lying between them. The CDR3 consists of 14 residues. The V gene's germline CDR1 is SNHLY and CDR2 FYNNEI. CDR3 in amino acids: CASSITPSNQPQHF. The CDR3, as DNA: TGTGCCAGCAGTATAACACCCAGCAATCAGCCCCAGCATTTT.

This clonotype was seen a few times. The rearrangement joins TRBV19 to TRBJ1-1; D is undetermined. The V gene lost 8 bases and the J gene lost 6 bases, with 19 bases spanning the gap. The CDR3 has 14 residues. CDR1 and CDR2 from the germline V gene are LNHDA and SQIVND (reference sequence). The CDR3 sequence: CASLTPGLVAEAFF. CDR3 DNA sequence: TGTGCCAGTTTAACACCGGGCCTTGTTGCTGAAGCTTTCTTT.

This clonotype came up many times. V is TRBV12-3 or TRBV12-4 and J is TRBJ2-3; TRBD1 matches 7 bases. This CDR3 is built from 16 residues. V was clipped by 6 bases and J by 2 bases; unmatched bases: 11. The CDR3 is CASSLGQERYTDTQYF. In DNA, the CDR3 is TGTGCCAGCAGCCTCGGACAGGAACGCTACACAGATACGCAGTATTTT.

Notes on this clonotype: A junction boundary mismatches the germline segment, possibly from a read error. In DNA form, the CDR3 reads TGTGCCAGCAGCGCGGGACTAGCGGGAGGGAGATACAATGAGAAGTTCTTC. Protein: CASSAGLAGGRYNEKFF. The chain recombines TRBV5-5 with TRBJ2-1; 16 bases line up with TRBD2. The CDR3 totals 17 residues. Germline V gives CDR1 SGHKS, CDR2 YYEKEE (reference sequence).

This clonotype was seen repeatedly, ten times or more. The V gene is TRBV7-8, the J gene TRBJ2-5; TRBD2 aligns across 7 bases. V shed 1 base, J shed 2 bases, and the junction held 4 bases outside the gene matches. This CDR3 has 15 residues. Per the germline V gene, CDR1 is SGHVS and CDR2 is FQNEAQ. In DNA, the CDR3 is TGTGCCAGCAGCTTAGAGGCGGGGGAGCAAGAGACCCAGTACTTC. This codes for CASSLEAGEQETQYF.

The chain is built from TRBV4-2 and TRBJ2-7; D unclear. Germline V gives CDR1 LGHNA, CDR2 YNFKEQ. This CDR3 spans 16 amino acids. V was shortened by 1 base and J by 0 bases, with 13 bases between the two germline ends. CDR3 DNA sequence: TGTGCCAGCAGCCAAGCGGCTACAGCGAGCTCCTACGAGCAGTACTTC. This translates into CASSQAATASSYEQYF.

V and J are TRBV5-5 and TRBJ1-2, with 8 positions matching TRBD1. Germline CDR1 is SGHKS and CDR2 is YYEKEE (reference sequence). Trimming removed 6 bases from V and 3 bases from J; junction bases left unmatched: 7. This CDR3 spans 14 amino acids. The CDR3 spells CASILVQGDYGYTF. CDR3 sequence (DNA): TGTGCCAGCATCCTCGTACAGGGGGACTATGGCTACACCTTC.

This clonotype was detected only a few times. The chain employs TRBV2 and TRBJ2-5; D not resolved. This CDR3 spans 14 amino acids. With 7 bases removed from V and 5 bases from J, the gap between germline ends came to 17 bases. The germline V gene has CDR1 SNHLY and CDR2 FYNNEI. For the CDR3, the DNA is TGTGCCAGCATACGGGCCGATCAAAGGGAGACCCAGTACTTC. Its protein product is CASIRADQRETQYF. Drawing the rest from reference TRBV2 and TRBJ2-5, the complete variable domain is EPEVTQTPSHQVTQMGQEVILRCVPISNHLYFYWYRQILGQKVEFLVSFYNNEISEKSEIFDDQFSVERPDGSNFTLKIRSTKLEDSAMYFCASIRADQRETQYFGPGTRLLVL.

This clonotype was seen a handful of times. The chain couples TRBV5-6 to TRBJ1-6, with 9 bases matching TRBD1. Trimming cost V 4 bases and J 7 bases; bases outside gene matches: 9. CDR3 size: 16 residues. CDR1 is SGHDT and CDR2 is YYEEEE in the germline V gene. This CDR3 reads CASSPNRGRENSPLHF. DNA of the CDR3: TGTGCCAGCAGCCCGAACAGGGGGCGGGAAAATTCACCCCTCCACTTT.